This passage covers 25 T cell receptor beta chains from one sample sequenced in a study of CD8 T cells in Susac syndrome. Reverse transcription of roughly 0.5 to 1 ug RNA was performed with random hexamers. MiXCR, applied by TCRdb to the immunoSEQ multiplex PCR reads, yields one record per CDR3 protein. Found here are around 71,000 distinct CDR3 sequences, around 93% of them singletons; the top ten hold roughly 0.16%. The sequenced sample consisted of CD4+ T cells from PBMCs. These receptors were collected from a human donor with Susac syndrome.

The chain couples TRBV27 to TRBJ2-3; 8 nucleotides line up with TRBD1. From germline, CDR1 is MNHEY and CDR2 SMNVEV (reference sequence). The V gene end was trimmed by 3 bases and the J gene end by 5 bases; junction bases not matched to a gene: 4. This CDR3 is built from 14 residues. As DNA, the CDR3 is TGTGCCAGCAGTTTTTGGGACAGGAAAGATACGCAGTATTTT. Encoded protein: CASSFWDRKDTQYF.

This chain joins TRBV5-1 and TRBJ2-7, with TRBD1 identical over 8 bases. V dropped 4 bases and J dropped 3; count of bases not matched to a gene: 9. In germline, CDR1 is SGHRS, CDR2 YFSETQ. CDR3 length: 15 amino acids. The CDR3, as DNA: TGCGCCAGCAGCCCCGAGACAGGGGCGGTCTACGAGCAGTACTTC. This translates into CASSPETGAVYEQYF.

The chain combines TRBV5-1 with TRBJ1-2; D not certain. Germline CDR1 is SGHRS and CDR2 is YFSETQ. The CDR3 is 13 amino acids. V was cut by 0 bases and J by 7 bases, with 10 bases left in between. This chain's CDR3 is CASSLGHDSGYTF. The CDR3 region has the DNA TGCGCCAGCAGCTTGGGCCACGATAGTGGCTACACCTTC.

The chain joins TRBV28 to TRBJ1-2; maybe TRBD1 (6 bases). The length of the CDR3 is 13 residues. Trimming took 8 bases from V and 8 from J, leaving 18 bases between them. The germline V gene has CDR1 MDHEN and CDR2 SYDVKM. CDR3 sequence: CASSLTGLGGYTF. CDR3 nucleotides: TGTGCCAGCTCCCTGACAGGTTTAGGCGGCTACACCTTC.

The chain links TRBV6-5 to TRBJ2-4; 11 nucleotides agree with TRBD1. The junction had 6 bases not matched to a gene; V was cut back by 2 bases and J by 9 bases. This CDR3 is built from 15 residues. The germline V gene encodes CDR1 MNHEY and CDR2 SVGAGI. CDR3 residues: CASSYGGTGGTIQYF. The CDR3 DNA reads as TGTGCCAGCAGTTACGGAGGGACAGGGGGTACCATTCAGTACTTC.

CDR3 DNA sequence: TGCGCCAGCACCTGCGGGGGGGAAAAACTGTTTTTT. This encodes CASTCGGEKLFF. This sequence joins TRBV23-1 and TRBJ1-4; D might be TRBD1 (5 bases). TRBV23-1 carries the ORF label, with uncertain function. Trimming removed 7 bases from V and 8 bases from J, with 11 bases in between. The CDR3 is 12 amino acids.

The V call is TRBV6-2 or TRBV6-3, the J call TRBJ2-3; 10 nucleotides match TRBD2. The CDR3 runs 20 residues. Trimming took 5 bases from V and 0 from J; bases not matched to a gene: 17. The germline V gene encodes CDR1 MNHEY and CDR2 SVGEGT. The CDR3 DNA follows: TGTGCCAGCAGTCACATCCCTCTAGCGGGGGCCCTCTCTAGCACAGATACGCAGTATTTT. Translated: CASSHIPLAGALSSTDTQYF.

The V and J genes are TRBV18 and TRBJ2-1; D gene unclear. V dropped 4 bases and J dropped 6 bases, with 13 bases sitting between them. The germline CDR1 and CDR2 sequences are KGHSH and LQKENI. The CDR3 is 14 residues long. The CDR3 here is CASSRPARGNEQFF. The CDR3 DNA reads TGTGCCAGCTCACGCCCGGCACGAGGCAATGAGCAGTTCTTC.

The J gene is TRBJ2-6, the V gene TRBV7-2; possible D gene TRBD1, 5 bases. The CDR3 spans 11 residues. V was pared by 5 bases and J by 15 bases, with 11 bases between. Germline V gene data show CDR1 as SGHTA and CDR2 as FQGNSA. The DNA of the CDR3 is TGTGCCAGCAGCACCAGACAGAGCCTGACTTTC. It yields the protein CASSTRQSLTF.

The chain recombines TRBV5-6 with TRBJ1-1; no firm D call. CDR3 length equals 14 residues. The germline V and J ends were trimmed by 4 bases and 0 bases, with 10 bases remaining between them. Germline CDR1 and CDR2: SGHDT and YYEEEE. CDR3 in DNA: TGTGCCAGCAGCACTGGACCGATGAACACTGAAGCTTTCTTT. Protein: CASSTGPMNTEAFF.

This sequence joins TRBV10-3 and TRBJ2-6; 7 bases fit TRBD2. The length of the CDR3 is 19 residues. The ends lost 6 bases at V and 3 bases at J; junction bases unmatched: 17. Germline V gene data show CDR1 as ENHRY and CDR2 as SYGVKD. CDR3 bases: TGTGCCATCAGACCGAGTCATACGCAGGGAGGGATTGGGGCCAACGTCCTGACTTTC. This encodes CAIRPSHTQGGIGANVLTF.

This chain joins TRBV4-1 and TRBJ1-1; D may be TRBD1 (6 bases). The germline gives CDR1 MGHRA, CDR2 YSYEKL. Trimming stripped 7 bases from V and 1 base from J, with 16 bases between. The CDR3 is made up of 15 amino acids. CDR3 nucleotides: TGCGCCAGCACCTCCCCAGGGGCGTCGAACACTGAAGCTTTCTTT. It translates to CASTSPGASNTEAFF.

The chain joins TRBV7-2 to TRBJ2-7; weak D call: TRBD1 (5 bases). Per germline, CDR1 SGHTA and CDR2 FQGNSA. Between the trimmed V and J ends, which lost 1 base and 2 bases, there was a span of 12 bases. The CDR3 consists of 15 residues. CDR3 amino acids: CASSLGRVLAYEQYF. The DNA of the CDR3 is TGTGCCAGCAGCTTAGGCAGGGTACTCGCCTACGAGCAGTACTTC.

The chain recombines TRBV19 with TRBJ2-1; TRBD2 is a possible D gene (6 bases). The V gene's germline CDR1 is LNHDA and CDR2 SQIVND (reference sequence). The CDR3 length is 16 residues. V lost 2 bases to trimming and J lost 3 bases, with 14 bases between them. The CDR3: CASSIYGGVYYNEQFF. CDR3 DNA: TGTGCCAGTAGTATATACGGGGGAGTGTACTACAATGAGCAGTTCTTC.

The CDR3 DNA sequence: TGCGCCAGCAGATCCCGGGGGGTCAGCGCAAATGAAAAACTGTTTTTT. It specifies CASRSRGVSANEKLFF. The rearrangement joins TRBV5-1 to TRBJ1-4; possible D gene TRBD1, 5 bases. CDR1 and CDR2 from the germline V gene are SGHRS and YFSETQ. The CDR3 has 16 residues. V was clipped by 5 bases and J by 5 bases, with 19 bases between them.

V and J are TRBV19 and TRBJ1-1, with 9 positions matching TRBD1. With 9 bases clipped from V and 4 bases from J, the junction kept 6 bases outside the gene matches. The CDR3 runs 13 residues. In germline, CDR1 is LNHDA, CDR2 SQIVND (reference sequence). CDR3 DNA: TGTGCCAGCGCGACAGGGGGAGGCACTGAAGCTTTCTTT. Its translation: CASATGGGTEAFF.

The gene calls are TRBV7-9 and TRBJ1-2; possible D gene TRBD1, 6 bases. The CDR3 has 17 residues. The germline V gene has CDR1 SEHNR and CDR2 FQNEAQ (reference sequence). The V end was cut by 1 base, the J end by 2 bases, with 17 bases between. The CDR3 nucleotides are TGTGCCAGCAGCTTAGTAATCGTCCGGGACACCAACTATGGCTACACCTTC. It yields the protein CASSLVIVRDTNYGYTF. The variable domain in full, with the rest retrieved from reference TRBV7-9 and TRBJ1-2, is DTGVSQNPRHKITKRGQNVTFRCDPISEHNRLYWYRQTLGQGPEFLTYFQNEAQLEKSRLLSDRFSAERPKGSFSTLEIQRTEQGDSAMYLCASSLVIVRDTNYGYTFGSGTRLTVV.

This clonotype has a single count. The chain combines TRBV13 with TRBJ1-5, with unresolved D. Germline assignment: CDR1 PRHDT and CDR2 FYEKMQ (reference sequence). V was shortened by 3 bases and J by 3 bases, with 3 bases between the two germline ends. This CDR3 has 12 residues. In DNA, the CDR3 is TGTGCCAGCAGCTTCTACAATCAGCCCCAGCATTTT. It is translated as CASSFYNQPQHF.

The J gene is TRBJ2-7, the V gene TRBV20-1, with D unclear. This CDR3 is 12 amino acids long. Deletions cut 1 base from V and 2 bases from J, with 6 bases between. Germline CDR1 DFQATT, CDR2 SNEGSKA (reference sequence). The CDR3 DNA reads TGCAGTGCTAGAGTCGGACCCTACGAGCAGTACTTC. Translation: CSARVGPYEQYF.

This clonotype was counted a single time. This chain joins TRBV28 and TRBJ2-7; D might be TRBD1 or TRBD2, each matching 5 bases. CDR1 and CDR2 from the germline V gene are MDHEN and SYDVKM. The CDR3 is made up of 14 amino acids. The V end was cut by 2 bases, the J end by 2 bases, with 10 bases between. CDR3 sequence reads: CASSLTGPPYEQYF. The CDR3 DNA reads as TGTGCCAGCAGTTTAACGGGGCCCCCCTACGAGCAGTACTTC.

The chain is built from TRBV29-1 and TRBJ1-4; a weak D match, TRBD1 (6 bases). V was clipped by 4 bases and J by 5 bases, with 11 bases between them. The CDR3 length is 13 residues. Germline CDR1 SQVTM, CDR2 ANQGSEA. In DNA form, the CDR3 reads TGCAGCGTTGGGGGGCAGCCAAATGAAAAACTGTTTTTT. Amino acid sequence: CSVGGQPNEKLFF.

DNA of the CDR3: TGCAGTGCACCTCGACCGGGACAGGGGGCAATATATGGCTACACCTTC. It codes for CSAPRPGQGAIYGYTF. This chain links TRBV20-1 with TRBJ1-2; 12 nucleotides line up with TRBD1. Germline V CDR1 and CDR2: DFQATT, SNEGSKA (reference sequence). V trimming: 6 bases; J trimming: 5 bases; junction bases outside the gene matches: 13. The CDR3 runs 16 residues.

This clonotype was counted once. J is TRBJ2-7 and V is TRBV12-3 or TRBV12-4, with TRBD2 matching over 8 bases. Trimming at V came to 6 bases and at J to 3 bases, leaving 10 bases not matched to a gene. This CDR3 region has 15 residues. CDR3 loop: CASRPGGGVGYEQYF. The CDR3 nucleotides are TGTGCCAGCAGGCCCGGGGGGGGCGTCGGCTACGAGCAGTACTTC.

Here the CDR3 DNA reads TGCAGTGCTAGTCCAGGGACAGGAGAGAATCAGCCCCAGCATTTT. Amino acids: CSASPGTGENQPQHF. V is TRBV20-1 and J is TRBJ1-5, with 8 bases matching TRBD1. The germline CDR1 and CDR2 sequences are DFQATT and SNEGSKA (reference sequence). The length of the CDR3 is 15 residues. The V segment lost 3 bases and the J segment 4 bases; nucleotides outside the gene matches: 8.

CDR3 bases: TGTGCCAGCAGCTTACAGCCAGGAGGGACGAATGAGCAGTTCTTC. Encoded protein: CASSLQPGGTNEQFF. This chain uses TRBV7-3 with TRBJ2-1, with TRBD2 as a possible D gene (6 bases). CDR3 length equals 15 residues. V dropped 2 bases and J dropped 7 bases, with 15 bases sitting between them. Germline V lookup: CDR1 SGHTA, CDR2 FQGTGA.